Shown below are 3 T cell receptor beta chains from a single sample sequenced in a study of PD-L1 blockade in urothelial cancer. Time point defined: peripheral blood 6 weeks after treatment start. This table comes from immunoSEQ multiplex PCR, and its TCRdb copy is limited to in-frame clones, with some not included. The data hold around 110,000 clones, with 75% to 90% observed a single time. The sequencing here drew on PBMCs, taken around atezolizumab (anti-PD-L1) treatment. The receptors shown here come from a man between 60 and 75 years old with urothelial cancer.

The chain has TRBV27 and TRBJ2-5; TRBD2 matches at 7 bases. CDR1 and CDR2 from the germline V gene are MNHEY and SMNVEV (reference sequence). This CDR3 spans 16 amino acids. J lost 2 bases, V lost 0 bases, and 6 bases had no gene match. As DNA, the CDR3 is TGTGCCAGCAGTTTATCGGCTAGCGGAGAACAAGAGACCCAGTACTTC. It yields the protein CASSLSASGEQETQYF.

Comment on this clone: At one boundary the junction diverges from the germline segment, which might be a read error. The V gene is TRBV2, the J gene TRBJ2-1, with 7 positions matching TRBD1. Per the germline V gene, CDR1 is SNHLY and CDR2 is FYNNEI. CDR3 length: 13 residues. The CDR3 bases are TGTGCCGGCAGGGGGAGTCCCTACAATGAGCAGTTCTTC. Translation: CAGRGSPYNEQFF. The complete variable domain, with remaining parts taken from reference TRBV2 and TRBJ2-1, reads EPEVTQTPSHQVTQMGQEVILRCVPISNHLYFYWYRQILGQKVEFLVSFYNNEISEKSEIFDDQFSVERPDGSNFTLKIRSTKLEDSAMYFCAGRGSPYNEQFFGPGTRLTVL.

The chain recombines TRBV7-6 with TRBJ2-6; D remains ambiguous. V gave up 6 bases and J gave up 0 bases, with 15 bases separating them. CDR3 length: 17 residues. In germline, CDR1 is SGHVS, CDR2 FNYEAQ. Here the CDR3 reads CASRFGAGTSGANVLTF. CDR3 DNA sequence: TGTGCCAGCAGGTTCGGCGCAGGCACCTCTGGGGCCAACGTCCTGACTTTC.